The 6 T cell receptor beta chains below were found in one sample sequenced in a study of blood T cell repertoires in COVID-19. Method: immunoSEQ multiplex PCR; TCRdb's copy keeps in-frame clones and lacks some. The table shows 200,000 to 250,000 clones, with 82% occurring only once. The sequenced material came from peripheral blood. The receptor source for this set is a woman aged 70-85 years with COVID-19, enrolled during active disease.

This sequence joins TRBV5-1 and TRBJ1-5, with TRBD1 as a possible D gene (5 bases). Germline V gene lookup returns CDR1 SGHRS and CDR2 YFSETQ. The CDR3 extends over 15 amino acids. V lost 0 bases and J lost 0, with 7 bases in between. The CDR3 sequence: CASSLEGISNQPQHF. DNA for the CDR3: TGCGCCAGCAGCTTGGAGGGGATTAGCAATCAGCCCCAGCATTTT. The full variable domain, with the rest looked up from reference TRBV5-1 and TRBJ1-5, is KAGVTQTPRYLIKTRGQQVTLSCSPISGHRSVSWYQQTPGQGLQFLFEYFSETQRNKGNFPGRFSGRQFSNSRSEMNVSTLELGDSALYLCASSLEGISNQPQHFGDGTRLSIL.

The V and J genes are TRBV2 and TRBJ1-2, with D perhaps TRBD1 (6 bases). The CDR3 contains 12 residues. Germline V gene sequence: CDR1 SNHLY, CDR2 FYNNEI. The V and J ends lost 8 bases and 6 bases respectively, with 13 bases between them. The CDR3 spells CASDLQGNGYTF. The DNA of the CDR3 is TGTGCCAGCGATCTTCAGGGGAATGGCTACACCTTC. The full variable domain, with the rest looked up from reference TRBV2 and TRBJ1-2, is EPEVTQTPSHQVTQMGQEVILRCVPISNHLYFYWYRQILGQKVEFLVSFYNNEISEKSEIFDDQFSVERPDGSNFTLKIRSTKLEDSAMYFCASDLQGNGYTFGSGTRLTVV.

The chain recombines TRBV19 with TRBJ1-5, with 7 bases matching TRBD1. Trimming removed 8 bases from V and 6 bases from J; junction bases left unmatched: 22. CDR1 LNHDA and CDR2 SQIVND come from the germline V gene (reference sequence). The CDR3 is 18 residues long. Here the CDR3 DNA reads TGTGCCAGTTCGTTGTGGAACCGACAGGGAAAGAAGAGTCAGCCCCAGCATTTT. Its protein is CASSLWNRQGKKSQPQHF.

The genes are TRBV7-2 and TRBJ1-1; the D gene is possibly TRBD1 (5 bases). CDR3 length: 14 amino acids. Germline V gene lookup returns CDR1 SGHTA and CDR2 FQGNSA. V was clipped by 3 bases and J by 7 bases, with 15 bases between them. Here the CDR3 DNA reads TGTGCCAGCAGCTTCAGGAGGGGCAGCTATGAAGCTTTCTTT. Amino acid sequence: CASSFRRGSYEAFF.

The chain has TRBV12-5 and TRBJ2-3; no definite D call. Per the germline V gene, CDR1 is LGHNT and CDR2 is FRNRAP. The CDR3 totals 11 residues. V was clipped by 3 bases and J by 6 bases, with 4 bases between them. The CDR3 reads CASGLEDTQYF. The DNA for the CDR3 is TGTGCTAGTGGTTTAGAGGATACGCAGTATTTT. The full variable domain, completed using reference TRBV12-5 and TRBJ2-3, is DARVTQTPRHKVTEMGQEVTMRCQPILGHNTVFWYRQTMMQGLELLAYFRNRAPLDDSGMPKDRFSAEMPDATLATLKIQPSEPRDSAVYFCASGLEDTQYFGPGTRLTVL.

The J gene is TRBJ1-3, the V gene TRBV5-8; 12 bases are a match to TRBD1. CDR1 and CDR2 from the germline V gene are SGHTS and YDEGEE. The CDR3 has 16 residues. Germline trimming cut 6 bases from V and 4 bases from J; bases unmatched to any gene: 8. CDR3 sequence: CASINRDRGPGNTIYF. The CDR3 DNA follows: TGTGCCAGCATCAATAGGGACAGGGGGCCCGGAAACACCATATATTTT.